The present entry profiles one TCR beta chain with its context. RNA was extracted from bulk tissue without any cell sorting. Distant lung tissue was collected more than 3 cm away from the tumor edge. The CDR3 is 14 residues long. Germline values: CDR1 DFQATT, CDR2 SNEGSKA (reference sequence). Trimming removed 6 bases at V and 4 bases at J, with 15 bases between. The sample is drawn from a study of tumor and adjacent non-tumor tissue in lung cancer. TCRbeta libraries were built with three rounds of nested PCR, modified from ARM-PCR. One entry per CDR3 protein results from TCRdb running MiXCR on the multiplex PCR reads. The sample includes approximately 47,000 distinct CDR3 sequences, more than 55% of them seen just once.

The rearrangement joins TRBV20-1 to TRBJ1-4; D gene ambiguous. The material sequenced was distant non-tumor lung tissue. This receptor was obtained from a woman in her 70s with non-small cell lung cancer. CDR3 sequence reads: CSAPQAGINEKLFF. The CDR3 DNA is TGCAGTGCCCCTCAGGCCGGGATTAATGAAAAACTGTTTTTT.